A selection of T cell receptor beta chains follows, all from one sample in a study of blood T cell repertoires in COVID-19. Data came from immunoSEQ multiplex PCR; TCRdb stores just in-frame clones and leaves some out. Of 250,000 to 300,000 clones in the sample, approximately 80% were seen once. The sequenced sample was PBMCs or T cells enriched from blood (not recorded which). The receptor set was obtained from a man between 35 and 55 years old who had been exposed to COVID-19. The CDR3 runs from the conserved cysteine through the conserved F or W. Fields, in order: J gene, clone size, D gene, V gene, CDR3 protein, CDR3 DNA. The D gene is left open where the match is weak. Clone size appears in some rows only: once, few, many, or a class for an expanded clone.

TRBJ2-3 | NA | NA | TRBV19 | CASKTRDTQYF | TGTGCCAGTAAGACTAGAGATACGCAGTATTTT
TRBJ1-6 | NA | NA | TRBV5-1 | CASSSAPGNVNSPLHF | TGCGCCAGCAGCTCCGCGCCAGGGAATGTAAATTCACCCCTCCACTTT
TRBJ1-2 | few | TRBD1 | TRBV3-1/TRBV3-2 | CASSPGQVGGYTF | TGTGCCAGCAGCCCTGGACAGGTAGGGGGCTACACCTTC
TRBJ2-1 | NA | NA | TRBV11-3 | CASSPSPEGRGAYNEQFF | TGTGCCAGCAGCCCATCACCGGAGGGACGGGGAGCCTACAATGAGCAGTTCTTC
TRBJ2-6 | NA | NA | TRBV2 | CASSAQLSGANVLTF | TGTGCCAGCAGTGCTCAGTTATCTGGGGCCAACGTCCTGACTTTC
TRBJ2-3 | NA | TRBD2 | TRBV12-3/TRBV12-4 | CASSRDYTDTQYF | TGTGCCAGCAGCAGGGACTACACAGATACGCAGTATTTT
TRBJ2-2 | NA | TRBD2 | TRBV7-3 | CASSREVGELFF | TGTGCCAGCAGCCGGGAGGTCGGGGAGCTGTTTTTT
TRBJ2-2 | NA | NA | TRBV6-5 | CASSRTRANTGELFF | TGTGCCAGCAGCCGAACTAGGGCGAACACCGGGGAGCTGTTTTTT
TRBJ2-2 | once | NA | TRBV5-5 | CASSPRRGRMELFF | TGTGCCAGCAGCCCGCGGAGGGGGCGAATGGAGCTGTTTTTT
TRBJ2-5 | NA | TRBD2 | TRBV3-1/TRBV3-2 | CASSQEGTSGMGQETQYF | TGTGCCAGCAGCCAAGAAGGGACTAGCGGGATGGGCCAAGAGACCCAGTACTTC
TRBJ1-1 | NA | TRBD1 | TRBV5-1 | CAGRQGPSNTEAFF | TGCGCCGGAAGACAGGGACCGTCGAACACTGAAGCTTTCTTT
TRBJ1-2 | NA | TRBD1 | TRBV4-2 | CASSQDELGRGRLGYTF | TGTGCCAGCAGCCAAGACGAGCTAGGCAGGGGGCGACTTGGCTACACCTTC
TRBJ2-1 | NA | TRBD2 | TRBV4-1 | CASSQGLAGVYNEQFF | TGCGCCAGCAGCCAAGGACTAGCGGGAGTTTACAATGAGCAGTTCTTC
TRBJ2-7 | NA | NA | TRBV7-9 | CASSPRLSYEQYF | TGTGCCAGCAGCCCCAGGCTCTCCTACGAGCAGTACTTC
TRBJ2-7 | NA | NA | TRBV13 | CASLGPRIAHYEQYF | TGTGCCAGCTTGGGGCCGCGGATAGCCCACTACGAGCAGTACTTC
TRBJ2-7 | NA | NA | TRBV3-1/TRBV3-2 | CASSQGGSAQYF | TGTGCCAGCAGCCAAGGCGGCTCGGCCCAGTACTTC